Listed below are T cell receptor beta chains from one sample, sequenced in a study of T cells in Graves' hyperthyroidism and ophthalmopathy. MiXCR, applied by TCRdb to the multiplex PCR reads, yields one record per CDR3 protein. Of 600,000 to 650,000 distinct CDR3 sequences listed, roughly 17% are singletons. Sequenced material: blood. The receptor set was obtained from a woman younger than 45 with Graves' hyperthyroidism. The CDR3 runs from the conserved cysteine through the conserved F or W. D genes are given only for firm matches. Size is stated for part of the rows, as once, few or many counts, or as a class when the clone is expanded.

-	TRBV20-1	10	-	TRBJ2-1	CSARGLEQFF	TGCAGTGCTAGAGGACTAGAACAGTTCTTC
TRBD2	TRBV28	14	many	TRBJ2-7	CASSISGGPYEQYF	TGTGCCAGCAGTATATCGGGGGGTCCCTACGAGCAGTACTTC
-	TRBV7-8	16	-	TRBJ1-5	CASSPPGQLSNQPQHF	TGTGCCAGCAGCCCTCCCGGACAGCTTAGCAATCAGCCCCAGCATTTT
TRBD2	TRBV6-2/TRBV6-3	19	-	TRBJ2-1	CASSYIPISGLADYNEQFF	TGTGCCAGCAGTTATATTCCGATTTCGGGACTAGCGGATTACAATGAGCAGTTCTTC
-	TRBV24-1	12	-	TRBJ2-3	CATNRGTDTQYF	TGTGCCACCAATCGGGGCACAGATACGCAGTATTTT
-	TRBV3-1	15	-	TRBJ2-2	CASSARDTNTGELFF	TGTGCCAGCAGCGCTCGGGACACGAACACCGGGGAGCTGTTTTTT
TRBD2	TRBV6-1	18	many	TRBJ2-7	CASRSTGLADVPSYEQYF	TGTGCCAGCAGATCAACCGGACTAGCGGATGTACCATCCTACGAGCAGTACTTC
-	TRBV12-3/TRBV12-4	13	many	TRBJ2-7	CASTSLGGYEQYF	TGTGCCAGCACCTCACTCGGGGGCTACGAGCAGTACTTC
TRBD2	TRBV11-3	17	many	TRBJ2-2	CASSHLAVLGGTGELFF	TGTGCCAGCAGCCACCTGGCGGTCCTGGGGGGGACCGGGGAGCTGTTTTTT
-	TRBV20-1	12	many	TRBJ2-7	CSAEGGVYEQYF	TGCAGTGCTGAAGGCGGGGTCTACGAGCAGTACTTC
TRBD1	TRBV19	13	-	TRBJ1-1	CASRDRRDTEAFF	TGTGCCAGTCGGGACAGGAGGGACACTGAAGCTTTCTTT
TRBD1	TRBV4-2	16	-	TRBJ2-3	CASSRPGQGAWDTQYF	TGTGCCAGCAGCCGACCGGGACAGGGGGCTTGGGATACGCAGTATTTT
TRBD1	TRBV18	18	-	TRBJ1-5	CASSPRAVGQGGNQPQHF	TGTGCCAGCTCACCACGCGCGGTGGGACAGGGTGGCAATCAGCCCCAGCATTTT
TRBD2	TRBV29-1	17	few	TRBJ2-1	CSVIYSGRSLSYNEQFF	TGCAGCGTTATCTATAGCGGGAGGTCTTTGTCCTACAATGAGCAGTTCTTC
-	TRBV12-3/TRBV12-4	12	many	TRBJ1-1	CASSEDNTEAFF	TGTGCCAGCAGTGAAGATAACACTGAAGCTTTCTTT
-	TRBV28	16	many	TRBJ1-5	CASSLSIRGGSQPQHF	TGTGCCAGCAGTTTATCCATCCGAGGGGGGTCCCAGCCCCAGCATTTT
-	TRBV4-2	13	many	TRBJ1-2	CASSQGLFYGYTF	TGTGCCAGCAGCCAAGGACTGTTCTATGGCTACACCTTC
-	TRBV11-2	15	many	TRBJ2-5	CASSLLRGAYETQYF	TGTGCCAGCAGCTTACTGCGAGGGGCATACGAGACCCAGTACTTC
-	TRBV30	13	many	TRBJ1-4	CAFKTDSSGKLFF	TGTGCCTTCAAAACGGACAGTTCGGGAAAACTGTTTTTT
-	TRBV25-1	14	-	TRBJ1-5	CASSRGGGRQPQHF	TGTGCCAGCAGTCGTGGTGGGGGCCGACAGCCCCAGCATTTT
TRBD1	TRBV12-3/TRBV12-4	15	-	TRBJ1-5	CASSWGTGSNQPQHF	TGTGCCAGCAGTTGGGGGACAGGGAGCAATCAGCCCCAGCATTTT
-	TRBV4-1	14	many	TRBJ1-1	CASSRTTGDTEAFF	TGCGCCAGCAGCCGCACGACAGGCGACACTGAAGCTTTCTTT
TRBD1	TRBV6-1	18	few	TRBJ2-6	CASSEGDRDFPGANVLTF	TGTGCCAGCAGTGAAGGGGACAGGGATTTTCCTGGGGCCAACGTCCTGACTTTC
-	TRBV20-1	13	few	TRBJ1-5	CSAGRYSNQPQHF	TGCAGTGCGGGGAGATATAGCAATCAGCCCCAGCATTTT
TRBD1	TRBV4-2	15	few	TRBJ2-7	CASSQGDRARYEQYF	TGTGCCAGCAGCCAAGGGGACAGGGCCCGCTACGAGCAGTACTTC